The subject of this entry is one TCR beta chain. No cognate antigen has been identified for it. No base qualities exist here, and no much larger clone lies one base off it. This entry belongs to a study of T cell repertoires in ileal Crohn's disease (dated by TCRdb to between 2018 and 2020). About the study as a whole: At the time of surgery, 35% of patients were active smokers, and the median duration of disease was around eight years. The study was conducted in parallel with a multicentre cohort built to find predictors of early endoscopic recurrence after ileocolonic resection. A Rutgeerts score higher than i0 was the definition used for endoscopic postoperative recurrence. Surgery was performed for a complication in all patients, with stricturing disease in approximately 60% and penetrating disease in 39%. A total of roughly 150 mucosal samples from approximately 57 patients were sequenced, collected from several sites on the surgical specimen as well as at postoperative endoscopy. TCR repertoire analysis was performed in around 50 Crohn's disease patients drawn from a prospective multicentre cohort. Roughly half of the patients were given postoperative therapy, with around eleven receiving thiopurines and 15 to 20 receiving anti-TNF agents. General study outcomes and caveats: Higher high-frequency clone percentages at surgery were associated with endoscopic recurrence; all patients with clonality above 26.8% (18/57) had recurrence. Sorted CD8 T cells carried more high-frequency clones than CD4 T cells, suggesting mucosal expansions were mainly CD8. Only a subgroup of patients, of unstated size, had their mucosal CD4 and CD8 T cells sorted and sequenced. A significantly higher proportion of clonal expansions was observed in active smokers at surgery than in non-smokers (25.9% vs 17.9%, p=0.02).

Roughly 540 nanograms of biopsy DNA per sample were submitted for commercial TCRB immunosequencing. Adaptive Biotechnology amplified CDR3 regions from genomic DNA with a two-step multiplex PCR that controlled for amplification bias. Primers for every V and J gene segment were used in the first PCR, and barcodes and Illumina adapters were added in the second PCR. An Illumina instrument was used to sequence the CDR3 libraries. From the authors' description of their analysis: Vendor-provided pipelines were combined with custom analysis of raw data in R/Bioconductor under R version 3.3.0. Clonality, which ranges from 0 to 1, was calculated as the inverse of the normalised Shannon entropy across all productive clones. High-frequency clones were defined as the share of the repertoire taken up by the top 100 clones, keeping only clones that passed a 95% confidence test. Overlap between samples was measured with the Morisita-Horn index, while repertoire diversity was measured with the Simpson index. The source is immuneACCESS, and TCRdb retained only in-frame sequences with V and J called. Part of the clones is not carried over; for the studies checked, unresolved V genes explain less than half of this, and the remainder is unexplained. The V and J calls and clone size are taken from that table; D and trimming were inferred from the DNA. The sample table shows approximately 29,000 clones, and roughly three quarters are seen once. The ten largest make up 4.5% to 6% of the sample.

Adults with ileal or ileocolonic Crohn's disease and an indication for ileocolonic resection were eligible for inclusion. Whole ileal mucosal biopsies were stored frozen at -80°C before DNA extraction. Genomic DNA was isolated from frozen whole biopsies using a TRizol-based method, and the DNA was quantified with a NanoDrop 2000 spectrophotometer. The germline V gene specifies MGHRA as CDR1 and YSYEKL as CDR2. From the cysteine up to the phenylalanine, the CDR3 has a length of 15 residues. Left in the record is the CDR3 DNA by itself, 45 bases read in frame from the first base. The V and J ends are trimmed by 1 base and 2 bases, leaving 9 bases between them.

The chain uses TRBV4-1 and TRBJ2-1, and possibly TRBD1, on 6 matching bases. The TCR was taken from an adult with Crohn's disease. The sample taken for sequencing was ileal tissue. The CDR3 region reads CASSQGGRTYNEQFF. The DNA sequence is given as TGCGCCAGCAGCCAAGGGGGGCGGACCTACAATGAGCAGTTCTTC.